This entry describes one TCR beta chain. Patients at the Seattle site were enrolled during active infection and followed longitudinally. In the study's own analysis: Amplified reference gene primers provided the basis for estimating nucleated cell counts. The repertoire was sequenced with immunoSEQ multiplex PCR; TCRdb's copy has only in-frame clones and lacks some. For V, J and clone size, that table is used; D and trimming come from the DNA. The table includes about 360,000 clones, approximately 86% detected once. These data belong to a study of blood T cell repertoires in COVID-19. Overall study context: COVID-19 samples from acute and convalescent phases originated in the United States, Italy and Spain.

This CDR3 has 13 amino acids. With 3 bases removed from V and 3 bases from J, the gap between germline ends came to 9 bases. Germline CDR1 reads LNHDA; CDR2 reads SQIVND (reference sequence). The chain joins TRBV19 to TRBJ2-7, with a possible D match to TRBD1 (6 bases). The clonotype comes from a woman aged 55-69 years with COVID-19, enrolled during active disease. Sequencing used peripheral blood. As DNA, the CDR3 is TGTGCCAGTAGTATGAGAGGGGGCTACGAGCAGTACTTC. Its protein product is CASSMRGGYEQYF. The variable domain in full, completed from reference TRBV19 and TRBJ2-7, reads DGGITQSPKYLFRKEGQNVTLSCEQNLNHDAMYWYRQDPGQGLRLIYYSQIVNDFQKGDIAEGYSVSREKKESFPLTVTSAQKNPTAFYLCASSMRGGYEQYFGPGTRLTVT.